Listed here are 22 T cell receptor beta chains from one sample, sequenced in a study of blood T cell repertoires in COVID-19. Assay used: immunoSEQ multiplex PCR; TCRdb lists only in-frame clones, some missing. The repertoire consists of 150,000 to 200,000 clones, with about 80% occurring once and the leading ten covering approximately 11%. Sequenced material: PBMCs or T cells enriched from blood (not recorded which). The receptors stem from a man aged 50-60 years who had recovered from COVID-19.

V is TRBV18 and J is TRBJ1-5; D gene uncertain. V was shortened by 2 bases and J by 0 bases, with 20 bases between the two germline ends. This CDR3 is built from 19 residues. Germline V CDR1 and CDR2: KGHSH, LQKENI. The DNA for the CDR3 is TGTGCCAGCTCACCATGGTTGGCCCCTTTTTCTCATAGCAATCAGCCCCAGCATTTT. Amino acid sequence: CASSPWLAPFSHSNQPQHF.

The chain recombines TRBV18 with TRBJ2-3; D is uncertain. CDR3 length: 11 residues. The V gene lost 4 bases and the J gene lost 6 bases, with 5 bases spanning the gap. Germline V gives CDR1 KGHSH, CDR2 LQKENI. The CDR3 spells CASSLSDTQYF. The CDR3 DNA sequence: TGTGCCAGCTCACTCTCGGATACGCAGTATTTT.

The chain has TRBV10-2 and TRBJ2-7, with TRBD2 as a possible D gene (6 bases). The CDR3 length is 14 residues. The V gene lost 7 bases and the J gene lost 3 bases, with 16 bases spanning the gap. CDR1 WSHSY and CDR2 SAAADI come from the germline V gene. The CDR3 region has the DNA TGCGCCAGCACCCCCGGGACTCCCATCTACGAGCAGTACTTC. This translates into CASTPGTPIYEQYF.

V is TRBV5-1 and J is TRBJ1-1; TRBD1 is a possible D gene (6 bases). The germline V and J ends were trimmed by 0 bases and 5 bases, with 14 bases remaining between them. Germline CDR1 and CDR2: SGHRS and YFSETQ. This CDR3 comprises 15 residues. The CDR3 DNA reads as TGCGCCAGCAGCTTGGCCGGCACAGGGAGTACTGAAGCTTTCTTT. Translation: CASSLAGTGSTEAFF.

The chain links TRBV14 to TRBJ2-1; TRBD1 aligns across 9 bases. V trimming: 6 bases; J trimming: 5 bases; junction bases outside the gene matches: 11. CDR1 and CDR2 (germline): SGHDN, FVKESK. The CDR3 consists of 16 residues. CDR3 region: CASSRSGQGLHNEQFF. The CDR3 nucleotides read TGTGCCAGCAGTCGCTCGGGACAGGGCCTTCACAATGAGCAGTTCTTC.

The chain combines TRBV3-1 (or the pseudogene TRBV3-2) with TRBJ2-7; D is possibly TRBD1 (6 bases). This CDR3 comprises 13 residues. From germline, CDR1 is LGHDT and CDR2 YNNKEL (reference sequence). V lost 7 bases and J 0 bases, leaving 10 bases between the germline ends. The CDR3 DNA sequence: TGTGCCAGCAAGGGACAAAACTCCTACGAGCAGTACTTC. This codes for CASKGQNSYEQYF.

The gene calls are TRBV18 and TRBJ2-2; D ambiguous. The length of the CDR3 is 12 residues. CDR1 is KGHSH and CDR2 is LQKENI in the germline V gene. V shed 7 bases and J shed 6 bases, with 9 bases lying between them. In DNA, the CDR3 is TGTGCCAGCTATAGTTCGGCCGGGGAGCTGTTTTTT. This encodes CASYSSAGELFF.

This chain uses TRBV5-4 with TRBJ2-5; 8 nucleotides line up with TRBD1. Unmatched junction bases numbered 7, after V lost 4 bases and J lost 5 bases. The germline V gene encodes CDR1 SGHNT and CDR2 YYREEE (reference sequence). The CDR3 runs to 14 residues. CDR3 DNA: TGTGCCAGCAGCCTACGGACAGGGCAGGAGACCCAGTACTTC. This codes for CASSLRTGQETQYF.

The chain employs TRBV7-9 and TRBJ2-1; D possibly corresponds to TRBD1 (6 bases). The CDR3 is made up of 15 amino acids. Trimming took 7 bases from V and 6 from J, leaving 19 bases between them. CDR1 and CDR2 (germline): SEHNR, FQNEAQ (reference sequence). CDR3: CASIFAGQRGNEQFF. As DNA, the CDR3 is TGTGCCAGCATATTCGCCGGACAGAGAGGCAATGAGCAGTTCTTC.

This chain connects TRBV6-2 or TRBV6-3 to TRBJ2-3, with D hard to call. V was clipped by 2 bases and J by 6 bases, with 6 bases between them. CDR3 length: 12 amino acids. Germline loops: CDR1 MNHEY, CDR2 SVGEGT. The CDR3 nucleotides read TGTGCCAGCAGTTACACCAGTGATACGCAGTATTTT. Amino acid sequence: CASSYTSDTQYF.

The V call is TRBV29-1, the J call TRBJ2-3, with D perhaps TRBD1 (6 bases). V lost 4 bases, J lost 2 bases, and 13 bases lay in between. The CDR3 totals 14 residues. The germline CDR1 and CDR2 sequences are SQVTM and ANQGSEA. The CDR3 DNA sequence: TGCAGCGTTGGTGGGCAGGGGATCACAGATACGCAGTATTTT. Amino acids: CSVGGQGITDTQYF.

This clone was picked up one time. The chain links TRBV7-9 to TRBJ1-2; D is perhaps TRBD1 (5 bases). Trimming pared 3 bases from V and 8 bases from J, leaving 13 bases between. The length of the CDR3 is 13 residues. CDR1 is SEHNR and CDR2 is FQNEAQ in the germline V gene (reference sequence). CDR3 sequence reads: CASSFVGEGGYTF. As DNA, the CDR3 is TGTGCCAGCAGCTTTGTAGGGGAAGGCGGCTACACCTTC. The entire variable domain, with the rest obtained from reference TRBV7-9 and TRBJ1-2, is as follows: DTGVSQNPRHKITKRGQNVTFRCDPISEHNRLYWYRQTLGQGPEFLTYFQNEAQLEKSRLLSDRFSAERPKGSFSTLEIQRTEQGDSAMYLCASSFVGEGGYTFGSGTRLTVV.

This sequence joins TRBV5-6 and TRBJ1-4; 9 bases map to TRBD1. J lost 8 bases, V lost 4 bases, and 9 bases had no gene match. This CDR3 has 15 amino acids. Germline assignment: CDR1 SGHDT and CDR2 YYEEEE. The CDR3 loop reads CASSTPGQGEEKLFF. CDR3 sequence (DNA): TGTGCCAGCAGCACACCGGGACAGGGTGAGGAAAAACTGTTTTTT.

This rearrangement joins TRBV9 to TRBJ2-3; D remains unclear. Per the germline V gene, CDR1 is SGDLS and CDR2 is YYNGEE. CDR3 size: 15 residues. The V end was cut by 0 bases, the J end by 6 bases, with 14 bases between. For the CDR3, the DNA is TGTGCCAGCAGCGTAGGGGTAGCCCACCCCGATACGCAGTATTTT. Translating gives CASSVGVAHPDTQYF.

CDR3 sequence reads: CASSEGRQVPTQYF. CDR3 DNA sequence: TGTGCCAGCAGTGAAGGGAGACAGGTTCCGACCCAGTACTTC. The chain has TRBV6-1 and TRBJ2-5, with TRBD1 as a possible D gene (6 bases). The germline CDR1 and CDR2 sequences are MNHNS and SASEGT. The CDR3 totals 14 residues. Between the trimmed V and J ends, which lost 1 base and 7 bases, there was a span of 13 bases.

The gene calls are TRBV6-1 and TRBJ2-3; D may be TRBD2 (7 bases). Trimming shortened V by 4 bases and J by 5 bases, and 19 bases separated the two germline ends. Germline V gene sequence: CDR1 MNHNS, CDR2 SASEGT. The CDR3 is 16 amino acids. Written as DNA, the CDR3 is TGTGCCAGCAGTGTAGTTTGGGGGAGGGGGGGAGATACGCAGTATTTT. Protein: CASSVVWGRGGDTQYF.

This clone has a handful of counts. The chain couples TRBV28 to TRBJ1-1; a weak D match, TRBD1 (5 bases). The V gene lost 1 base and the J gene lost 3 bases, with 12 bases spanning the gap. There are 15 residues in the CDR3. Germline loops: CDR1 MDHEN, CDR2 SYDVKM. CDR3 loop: CASSLLWQGDTEAFF. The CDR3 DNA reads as TGTGCCAGCAGTTTATTGTGGCAGGGTGACACTGAAGCTTTCTTT.

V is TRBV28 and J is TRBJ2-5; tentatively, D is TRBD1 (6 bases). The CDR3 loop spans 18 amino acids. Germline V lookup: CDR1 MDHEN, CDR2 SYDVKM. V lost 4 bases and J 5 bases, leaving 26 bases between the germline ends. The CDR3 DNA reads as TGTGCCAGCAGTTCCATCACAGGGACCCTCAGGGAAGTGGAGACCCAGTACTTC. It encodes CASSSITGTLREVETQYF.

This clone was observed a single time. This CDR3 is CASRQGSAGELFF. The CDR3 coding sequence is TGTGCCAGCCGACAGGGGTCCGCCGGGGAGCTGTTTTTT. This chain connects TRBV5-5 to TRBJ2-2; 8 bases map to TRBD1. Trimming removed 7 bases from V and 6 bases from J; junction bases left unmatched: 5. Germline-derived CDR1 and CDR2 are SGHKS and YYEKEE (reference sequence). This CDR3 has 13 amino acids.

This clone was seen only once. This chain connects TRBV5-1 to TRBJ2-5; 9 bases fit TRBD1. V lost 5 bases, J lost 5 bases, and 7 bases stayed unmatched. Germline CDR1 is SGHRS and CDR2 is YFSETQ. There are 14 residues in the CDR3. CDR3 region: CASRPTGGTETQYF. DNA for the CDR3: TGCGCCAGCAGACCCACAGGGGGCACTGAGACCCAGTACTTC.

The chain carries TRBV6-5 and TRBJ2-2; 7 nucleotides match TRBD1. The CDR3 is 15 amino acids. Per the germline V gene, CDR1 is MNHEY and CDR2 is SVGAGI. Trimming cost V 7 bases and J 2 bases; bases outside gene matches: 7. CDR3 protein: CASTQRGRNTGELFF. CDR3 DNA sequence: TGTGCCAGCACTCAGAGGGGGCGTAACACCGGGGAGCTGTTTTTT.

This chain's CDR3 is CASSQGGGPEQPQHF. The DNA of the CDR3 is TGTGCCAGCAGCCAAGGCGGGGGGCCGGAACAGCCCCAGCATTTT. The J gene is TRBJ1-5, the V gene TRBV3-1 (or the pseudogene TRBV3-2), with TRBD1 as a possible D gene (6 bases). V gave up 1 base and J gave up 7 bases, with 14 bases separating them. Germline V CDR1 and CDR2: LGHDT, YNNKEL (reference sequence). The CDR3 runs 15 residues.